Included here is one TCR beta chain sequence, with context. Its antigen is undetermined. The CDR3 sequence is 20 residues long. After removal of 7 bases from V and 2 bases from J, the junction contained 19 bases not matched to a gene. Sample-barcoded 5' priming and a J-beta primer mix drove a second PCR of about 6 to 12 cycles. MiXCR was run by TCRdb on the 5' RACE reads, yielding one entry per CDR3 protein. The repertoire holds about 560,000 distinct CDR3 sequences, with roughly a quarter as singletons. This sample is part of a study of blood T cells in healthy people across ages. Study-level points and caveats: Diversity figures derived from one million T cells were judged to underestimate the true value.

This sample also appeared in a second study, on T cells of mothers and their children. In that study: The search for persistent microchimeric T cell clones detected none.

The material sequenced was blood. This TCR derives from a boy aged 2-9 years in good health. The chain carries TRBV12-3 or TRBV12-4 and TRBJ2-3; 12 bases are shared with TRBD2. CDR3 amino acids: CASIYFSRGLAGTTTDTQYF. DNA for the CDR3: TGTGCCAGCATCTACTTCTCTAGGGGACTAGCGGGCACTACCACAGATACGCAGTATTTT.